A single T cell receptor (beta chain) is shown here with its context. The target antigen is unknown. Since a much larger clone is just one base distant, this may be a read error. The data belong to a study of regulatory T cells in long-lasting Graves disease. Specified time point: newly diagnosed GD, antithyroid drugs for less than 3 months. The TCR library used RNA extracted from PBMCs. Study observations and caveats: The researchers studied only peripheral blood, not thyroid tissue.

Construction of the TCR beta libraries employed iRepertoire HTBI primers in conjunction with Arm-PCR of CDR3 regions. Via MiXCR, TCRdb re-called the multiplex PCR reads, giving one row per CDR3 protein. The sample has about 350,000 distinct CDR3 sequences, 15% to 20% seen once. V lost 5 bases and J lost 7; bases outside the gene matches: 5. Germline V gene data show CDR1 as SEHNR and CDR2 as FQNEAQ (reference sequence). The CDR3 extends over 15 amino acids. The same data also contributed to another study, on T cells in Graves' hyperthyroidism and ophthalmopathy. From that second work: The model anticipated ophthalmopathy a median about six months pre-onset.

This TCR came from a woman between 18 and 30 years old with Graves disease. The chain carries TRBV7-9 and TRBJ1-6, with 10 bases fitting TRBD1. This sample comprised peripheral blood mononuclear cells (PBMCs), obtained at new diagnosis, from a patient treated with antithyroid drugs. CDR3 nucleotides: TGTGCCAGCAGCGGGGGGGGACAGGGGAATTCACCCCTCCACTTT. As protein: CASSGGGQGNSPLHF.